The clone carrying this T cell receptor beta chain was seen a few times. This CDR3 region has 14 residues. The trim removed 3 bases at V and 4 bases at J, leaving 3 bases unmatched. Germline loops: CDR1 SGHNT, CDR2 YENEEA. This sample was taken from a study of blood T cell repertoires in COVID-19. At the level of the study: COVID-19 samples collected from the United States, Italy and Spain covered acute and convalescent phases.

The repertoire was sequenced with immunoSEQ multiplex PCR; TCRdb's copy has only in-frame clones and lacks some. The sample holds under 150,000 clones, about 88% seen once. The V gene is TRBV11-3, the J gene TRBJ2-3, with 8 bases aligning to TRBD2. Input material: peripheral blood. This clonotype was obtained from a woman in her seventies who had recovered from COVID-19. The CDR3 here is CASSFGGEPDTQYF. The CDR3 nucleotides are TGTGCCAGCAGCTTCGGGGGGGAGCCAGATACGCAGTATTTT.